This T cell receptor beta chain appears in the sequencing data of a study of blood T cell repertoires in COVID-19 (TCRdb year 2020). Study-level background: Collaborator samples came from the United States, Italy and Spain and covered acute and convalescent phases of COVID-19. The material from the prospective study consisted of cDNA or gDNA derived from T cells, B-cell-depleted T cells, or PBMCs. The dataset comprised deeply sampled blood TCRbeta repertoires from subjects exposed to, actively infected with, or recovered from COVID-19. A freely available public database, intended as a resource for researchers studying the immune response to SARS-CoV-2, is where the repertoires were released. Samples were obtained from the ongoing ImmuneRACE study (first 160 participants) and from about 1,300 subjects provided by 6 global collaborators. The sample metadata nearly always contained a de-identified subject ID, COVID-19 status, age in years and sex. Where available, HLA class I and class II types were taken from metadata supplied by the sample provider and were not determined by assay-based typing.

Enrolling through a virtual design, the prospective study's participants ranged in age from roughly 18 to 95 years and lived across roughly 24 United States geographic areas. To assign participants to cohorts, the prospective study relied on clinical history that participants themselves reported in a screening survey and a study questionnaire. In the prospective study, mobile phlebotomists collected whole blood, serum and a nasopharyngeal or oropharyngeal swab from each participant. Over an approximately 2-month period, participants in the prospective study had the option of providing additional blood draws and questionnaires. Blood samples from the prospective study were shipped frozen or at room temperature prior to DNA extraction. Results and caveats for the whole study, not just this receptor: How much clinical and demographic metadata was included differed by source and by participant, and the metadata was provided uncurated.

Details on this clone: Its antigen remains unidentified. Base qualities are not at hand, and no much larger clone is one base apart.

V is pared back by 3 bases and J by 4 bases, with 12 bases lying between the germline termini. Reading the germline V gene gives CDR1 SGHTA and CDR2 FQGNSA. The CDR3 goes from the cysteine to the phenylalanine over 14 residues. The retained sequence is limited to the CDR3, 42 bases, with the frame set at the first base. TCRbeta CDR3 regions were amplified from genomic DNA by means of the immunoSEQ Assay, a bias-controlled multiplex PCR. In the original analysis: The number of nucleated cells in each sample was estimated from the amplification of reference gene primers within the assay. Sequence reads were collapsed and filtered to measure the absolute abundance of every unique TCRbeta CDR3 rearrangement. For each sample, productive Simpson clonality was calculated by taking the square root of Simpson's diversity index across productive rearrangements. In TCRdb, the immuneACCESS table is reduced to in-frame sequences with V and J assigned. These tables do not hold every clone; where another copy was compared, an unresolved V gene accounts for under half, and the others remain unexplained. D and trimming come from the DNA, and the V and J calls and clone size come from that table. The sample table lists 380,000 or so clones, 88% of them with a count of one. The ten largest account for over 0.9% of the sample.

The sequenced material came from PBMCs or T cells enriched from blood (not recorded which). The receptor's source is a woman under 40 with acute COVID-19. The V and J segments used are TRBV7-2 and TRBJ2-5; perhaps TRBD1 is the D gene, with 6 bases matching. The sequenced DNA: TGTGCCAGCAGCTTCCAGACAGGAGGAGAGACCCAGTACTTC. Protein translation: CASSFQTGGETQYF.